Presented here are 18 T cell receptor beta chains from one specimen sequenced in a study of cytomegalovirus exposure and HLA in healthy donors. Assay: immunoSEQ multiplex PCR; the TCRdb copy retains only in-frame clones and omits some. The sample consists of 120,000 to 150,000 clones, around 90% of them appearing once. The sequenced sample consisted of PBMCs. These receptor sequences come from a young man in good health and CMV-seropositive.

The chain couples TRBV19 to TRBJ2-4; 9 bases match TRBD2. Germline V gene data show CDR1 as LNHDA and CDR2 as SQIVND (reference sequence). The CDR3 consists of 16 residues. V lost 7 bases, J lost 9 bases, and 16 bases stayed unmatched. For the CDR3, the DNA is TGTGCCAGTAACCCATTAGGCGGCGGGAGGGCTGGCATTCAGTACTTC. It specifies CASNPLGGGRAGIQYF.

The CDR3 is CASSSGTGGTYEQYF. The CDR3 DNA follows: TGCGCCAGCAGCTCCGGGACAGGGGGGACCTACGAGCAGTACTTC. This rearrangement joins TRBV5-1 to TRBJ2-7; 11 positions match TRBD1. Germline CDR1 is SGHRS and CDR2 is YFSETQ. This CDR3 region has 15 residues. After removal of 3 bases from V and 2 bases from J, the junction contained 4 bases not matched to a gene.

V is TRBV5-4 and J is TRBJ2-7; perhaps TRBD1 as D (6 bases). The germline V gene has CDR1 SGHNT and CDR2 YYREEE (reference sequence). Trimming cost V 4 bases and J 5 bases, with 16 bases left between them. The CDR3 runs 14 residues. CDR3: CASSTRDTRDEQYF. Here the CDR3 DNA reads TGTGCCAGCAGCACCCGGGACACCCGTGACGAGCAGTACTTC.

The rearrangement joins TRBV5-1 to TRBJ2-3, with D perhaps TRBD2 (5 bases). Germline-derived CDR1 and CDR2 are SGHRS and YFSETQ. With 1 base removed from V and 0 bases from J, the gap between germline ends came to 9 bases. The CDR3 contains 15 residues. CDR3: CASSLFWTSTDTQYF. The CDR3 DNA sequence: TGCGCCAGCAGCTTGTTCTGGACTAGCACAGATACGCAGTATTTT.

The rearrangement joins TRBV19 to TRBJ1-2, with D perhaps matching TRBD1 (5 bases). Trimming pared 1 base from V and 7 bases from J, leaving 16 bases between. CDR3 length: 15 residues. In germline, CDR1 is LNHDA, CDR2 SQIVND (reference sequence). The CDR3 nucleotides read TGTGCCAGTAGTATAGTTTCGGGCGGAGGGGCTGGCTACACCTTC. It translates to CASSIVSGGGAGYTF.

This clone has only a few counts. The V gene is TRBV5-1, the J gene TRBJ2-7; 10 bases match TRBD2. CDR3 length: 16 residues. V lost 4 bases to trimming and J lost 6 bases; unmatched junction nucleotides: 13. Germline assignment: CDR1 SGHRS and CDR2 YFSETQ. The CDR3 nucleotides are TGCGCCAGCAGCCCTGGGGTGTCTAGCGGGAGTGCCGAGCAGTACTTC. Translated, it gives CASSPGVSSGSAEQYF.

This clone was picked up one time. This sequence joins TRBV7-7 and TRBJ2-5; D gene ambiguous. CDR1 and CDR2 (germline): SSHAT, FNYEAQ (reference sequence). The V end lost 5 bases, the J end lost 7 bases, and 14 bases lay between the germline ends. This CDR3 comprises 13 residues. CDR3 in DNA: TGTGCCAGCAGCCCCGAATCGTCCGGGACCCAGTACTTC. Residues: CASSPESSGTQYF.

CDR3 bases: TGCAGCCAAAAACGGGGACAGGTAAGCAATCAGCCCCAGCATTTT. Its protein product is CSQKRGQVSNQPQHF. The V gene is TRBV29-1, the J gene TRBJ1-5, with 8 positions matching TRBD1. CDR3 length: 15 amino acids. CDR1 is SQVTM, CDR2 ANQGSEA, per germline. Trimming took 8 bases from V and 1 from J; bases not matched to a gene: 10.

CDR3 sequence reads: CAWRGGDRRRNTIYF. The CDR3 DNA reads as TGTGCCTGGAGGGGGGGGGACAGGCGGCGAAACACCATATATTTT. The gene calls are TRBV30 and TRBJ1-3; 8 bases agree with TRBD1. Germline CDR1 and CDR2: GTSNPN and SVGIG (reference sequence). With V trimmed by 3 bases and J by 5 bases, 9 bases remained unmatched. The CDR3 spans 15 residues. Looking up the rest from reference TRBV30 and TRBJ1-3 gives the full variable domain: SQTIHQWPATLVQPVGSPLSLECTVEGTSNPNLYWYRQAAGRGLQLLFYSVGIGQISSEVPQNLSASRPQDRQFILSSKKLLLSDSGFYLCAWRGGDRRRNTIYFGEGSWLTVV.

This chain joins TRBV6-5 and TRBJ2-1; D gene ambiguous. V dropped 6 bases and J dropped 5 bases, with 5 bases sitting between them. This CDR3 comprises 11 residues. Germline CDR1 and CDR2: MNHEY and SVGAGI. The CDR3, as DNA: TGTGCCAGCAGACTTAACAATGAGCAGTTCTTC. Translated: CASRLNNEQFF.

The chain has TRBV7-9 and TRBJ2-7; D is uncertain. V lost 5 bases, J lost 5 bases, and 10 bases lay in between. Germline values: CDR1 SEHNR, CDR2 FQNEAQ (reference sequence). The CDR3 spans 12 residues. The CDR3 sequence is CASSAVYDEQYF. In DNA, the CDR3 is TGTGCCAGCAGCGCTGTCTATGACGAGCAGTACTTC.

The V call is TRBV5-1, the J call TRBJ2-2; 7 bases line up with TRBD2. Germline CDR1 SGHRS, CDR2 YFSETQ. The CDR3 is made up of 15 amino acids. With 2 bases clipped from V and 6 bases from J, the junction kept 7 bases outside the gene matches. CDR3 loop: CASSFSWEGPGELFF. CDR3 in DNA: TGCGCCAGCAGCTTCTCGTGGGAGGGCCCCGGGGAGCTGTTTTTT. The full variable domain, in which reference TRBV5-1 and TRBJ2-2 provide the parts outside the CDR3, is KAGVTQTPRYLIKTRGQQVTLSCSPISGHRSVSWYQQTPGQGLQFLFEYFSETQRNKGNFPGRFSGRQFSNSRSEMNVSTLELGDSALYLCASSFSWEGPGELFFGEGSRLTVL.

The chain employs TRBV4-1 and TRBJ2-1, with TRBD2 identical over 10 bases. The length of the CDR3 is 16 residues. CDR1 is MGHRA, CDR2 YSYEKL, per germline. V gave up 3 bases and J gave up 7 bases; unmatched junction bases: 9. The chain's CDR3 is CASSQALAGALNEQFF. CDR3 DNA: TGCGCCAGCAGCCAGGCCCTAGCGGGAGCCCTGAATGAGCAGTTCTTC.

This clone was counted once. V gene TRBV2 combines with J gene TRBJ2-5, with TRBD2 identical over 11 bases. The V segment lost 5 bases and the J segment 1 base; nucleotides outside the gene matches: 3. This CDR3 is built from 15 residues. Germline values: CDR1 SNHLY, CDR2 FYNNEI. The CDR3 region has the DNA TGTGCCAGCAGTTTAGCGGGGGGGTCCCAAGAGACCCAGTACTTC. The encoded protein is CASSLAGGSQETQYF.

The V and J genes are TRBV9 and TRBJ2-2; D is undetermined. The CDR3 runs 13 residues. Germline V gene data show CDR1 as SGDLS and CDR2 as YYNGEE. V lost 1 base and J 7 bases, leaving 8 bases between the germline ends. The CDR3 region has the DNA TGTGCCAGCAGCGTATCGAGAAACGGGGAGCTGTTTTTT. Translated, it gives CASSVSRNGELFF.

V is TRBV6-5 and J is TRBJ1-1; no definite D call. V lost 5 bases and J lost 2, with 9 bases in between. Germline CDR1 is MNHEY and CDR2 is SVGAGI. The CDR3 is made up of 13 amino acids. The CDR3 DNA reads TGTGCCAGCAGTAACCGGTTTAACACTGAAGCTTTCTTT. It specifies CASSNRFNTEAFF.

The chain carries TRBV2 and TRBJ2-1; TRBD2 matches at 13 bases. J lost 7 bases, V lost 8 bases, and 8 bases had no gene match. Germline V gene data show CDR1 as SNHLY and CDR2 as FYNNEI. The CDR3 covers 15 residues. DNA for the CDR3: TGTGCCAGCGCCCCGGGACTAGCGGGAAGGAATGAGCAGTTCTTC. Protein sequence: CASAPGLAGRNEQFF.

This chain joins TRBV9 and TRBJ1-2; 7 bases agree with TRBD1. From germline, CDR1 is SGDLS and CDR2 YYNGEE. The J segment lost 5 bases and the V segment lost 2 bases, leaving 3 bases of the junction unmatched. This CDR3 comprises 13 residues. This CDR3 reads CASSVTGRYGYTF. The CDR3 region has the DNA TGTGCCAGCAGCGTGACAGGGAGATATGGCTACACCTTC.